What follows are 12 T cell receptor beta chains derived from one specimen sequenced in a study of cytotoxic CD8 clonotypes in ibrutinib-treated CLL. Sequenced by immunoSEQ multiplex PCR; TCRdb stores in-frame clones only, minus some. The sample consists of over 75,000 clones, around 73% of them appearing once. Source: PBMCs, taken after 12 months of ibrutinib treatment. The source is a human donor with chronic lymphocytic leukemia.

This chain links TRBV30 with TRBJ1-2, with no clear D. Trimming removed 5 bases from V and 1 base from J, with 20 bases in between. The CDR3 is made up of 16 amino acids. CDR1 is GTSNPN and CDR2 is SVGIG in the germline V gene (reference sequence). CDR3: CAWESEFKGRNYGYTF. CDR3 nucleotides: TGTGCCTGGGAGAGCGAATTCAAGGGCCGTAACTATGGCTACACCTTC.

The J gene is TRBJ2-1, the V gene TRBV4-1; 12 positions match TRBD2. V trimming: 4 bases; J trimming: 1 base; junction bases outside the gene matches: 11. Germline CDR1 is MGHRA and CDR2 is YSYEKL. The CDR3 spans 19 residues. The CDR3 spells CASSPLGLAGGPSYNEQFF. CDR3 bases: TGCGCCAGCAGCCCGCTCGGGCTAGCGGGGGGGCCATCCTACAATGAGCAGTTCTTC.

This clone was found once. The chain uses TRBV10-3 and TRBJ1-1, with D unresolved. Germline CDR1 is ENHRY and CDR2 is SYGVKD. The germline V and J ends were trimmed by 6 bases and 2 bases, with 16 bases remaining between them. The CDR3 contains 15 residues. Here the CDR3 reads CAIRPGGRFNTEAFF. The CDR3 DNA follows: TGTGCCATCAGGCCGGGAGGTCGGTTTAACACTGAAGCTTTCTTT.

This clone was picked up a small number of times. The rearrangement links TRBV6-6 to TRBJ2-2; D is ambiguous. Germline values: CDR1 MNHNY, CDR2 SVGAGI (reference sequence). The CDR3 is 11 amino acids. V was pared by 2 bases and J by 9 bases, with 4 bases between. CDR3 amino acids: CASSYGRELFF. The CDR3 DNA reads as TGTGCCAGCAGTTACGGACGGGAGCTGTTTTTT.

The chain is built from TRBV7-3 and TRBJ1-1; no clear D. The CDR3 sequence is 13 residues long. The V gene lost 2 bases and the J gene lost 5 bases, with 9 bases spanning the gap. Germline CDR1 is SGHTA and CDR2 is FQGTGA. The CDR3 region is CASSLEGITEAFF. CDR3 DNA sequence: TGTGCCAGCAGCTTAGAAGGGATTACTGAAGCTTTCTTT.

V gene TRBV7-2 combines with J gene TRBJ1-1; 11 bases agree with TRBD1. This CDR3 is built from 16 residues. Germline lookup yields CDR1 SGHTA and CDR2 FQGNSA. V dropped 5 bases and J dropped 4; count of bases not matched to a gene: 9. This CDR3 reads CASSPPGQGGGTEAFF. The CDR3 DNA is TGTGCCAGCAGCCCTCCGGGACAGGGGGGCGGCACTGAAGCTTTCTTT.

The chain carries TRBV7-3 and TRBJ2-5; 9 positions agree with TRBD1. CDR3 length equals 15 residues. Germline V gives CDR1 SGHTA, CDR2 FQGTGA. V dropped 4 bases and J dropped 5; count of bases not matched to a gene: 8. In nucleotides, the CDR3 is TGTGCCAGCAGCTCGGGACAGGGTACACGGGAGACCCAGTACTTC. Translating gives CASSSGQGTRETQYF. The variable domain in full, with the rest retrieved from reference TRBV7-3 and TRBJ2-5, is GAGVSQTPSNKVTEKGKYVELRCDPISGHTALYWYRQSLGQGPEFLIYFQGTGAADDSGLPNDRFFAVRPEGSVSTLKIQRTERGDSAVYLCASSSGQGTRETQYFGPGTRLLVL.

V usage is TRBV12-2 and J usage is TRBJ1-1; whether TRBD1, the table's D call, matches the DNA was not checked. TRBV12-2 is shown as a pseudogene. The CDR3 runs 15 residues. The CDR3 DNA reads TGTGCAAGTCGCCCGACGGACAGTCTGAACACTGAAGCTTTCTTT. Its translation is CASRPTDSLNTEAFF.

DNA of the CDR3: TGTGCCAGCAGCTTATTGGGTGGAAACACCATATATTTT. Amino acid sequence: CASSLLGGNTIYF. J is TRBJ1-3 and V is TRBV5-4; D uncertain. Trimming removed 2 bases from V and 3 bases from J, with 6 bases in between. Germline lookup yields CDR1 SGHNT and CDR2 YYREEE (reference sequence). The CDR3 totals 13 residues.

The chain joins TRBV5-1 to TRBJ1-5; D unresolved. Germline V gene lookup returns CDR1 SGHRS and CDR2 YFSETQ. The length of the CDR3 is 14 residues. Trimming removed 0 bases at V and 3 bases at J, with 7 bases between. The CDR3 nucleotides are TGCGCCAGCAGCTTGGACAGCTTCAATCAGCCCCAGCATTTT. This encodes CASSLDSFNQPQHF.

V is TRBV11-3 and J is TRBJ2-3; D uncertain. The CDR3 is 14 residues long. Looked up from germline, CDR1 is SGHNT and CDR2 is YENEEA. Trimming took off 2 bases at V and 0 bases at J, with 6 bases between the two ends. CDR3 residues: CASSLTTSTDTQYF. CDR3 DNA sequence: TGTGCCAGCAGCTTAACTACTAGCACAGATACGCAGTATTTT.

CDR3: CASSDRVSEQFF. CDR3 in DNA: TGTGCCAGCAGTGACAGGGTGAGTGAGCAGTTCTTC. This chain joins TRBV6-1 and TRBJ2-1; D may be TRBD1 (5 bases). V lost 3 bases and J lost 9, with 9 bases in between. CDR3 length: 12 residues. In germline, CDR1 is MNHNS, CDR2 SASEGT.